This T cell receptor (beta chain) was recorded in a study of T cell responses to AZD1222 COVID-19 vaccine. Findings and caveats of the study: Clonal diversity was possibly underestimated, and white British individuals and females predominated among donors.

With respect to this clone: Antigen unknown.

Using immunoSEQ multiplex PCR, the repertoire was profiled, and TCRdb retains in-frame clones only, with some absent. The repertoire holds 150,000 or so clones, with 89% as singletons. The V and J ends lost 3 bases and 0 bases respectively, with 18 bases between them. Germline CDR1 DFQATT, CDR2 SNEGSKA (reference sequence). The CDR3 loop spans 17 amino acids. The clonotype was recovered from an adult in good health. The input for sequencing was peripheral blood, taken on day 0 of AZD1222 vaccination. The chain joins TRBV20-1 to TRBJ1-5; TRBD1 might be the D (6 bases). DNA of the CDR3: TGCAGTGCTAGTCCGGGCAGGGGCCGACATAGCAATCAGCCCCAGCATTTT. It specifies CSASPGRGRHSNQPQHF.